The present T cell receptor (beta chain) was sequenced within a study of blood T cells in healthy people across ages. Broader study findings: Researchers judged that diversity estimates from one million T cells fell short of true values.

Germline V CDR1 and CDR2: MNHNS, SASEGT. Trimming cost V 5 bases and J 4 bases, with 9 bases left between them. CDR3 length: 13 residues. Using a J-beta primer mix together with a sample-barcoded 5' primer, a second PCR was run for roughly 7 to 12 cycles. MiXCR was run by TCRdb on the 5' RACE reads, yielding one entry per CDR3 protein. The table includes around 1,800,000 distinct CDR3 sequences, more than 35% detected once. Isolated per sample were at least 6 million PBMCs. As concerns this clonotype: Antigen unknown.

V gene TRBV6-1 combines with J gene TRBJ1-5; the D is unclear. The sequence was collected from a human donor in good health. The sequenced material came from blood. The CDR3 spells CASSPPRNQPQHF. CDR3 nucleotide sequence: TGTGCCAGCAGTCCGCCCAGGAATCAGCCCCAGCATTTT.